These 17 T cell receptor beta chains share one sample of origin, sequenced in a study of CD8 T cells in ankylosing spondylitis. From the 5' RACE reads, TCRdb called clonotypes with MiXCR, one entry per CDR3 protein. The sample has some 290,000 distinct CDR3 sequences, around 18% seen once; the top ten hold roughly 8.3%. The specimen was blood, either unsorted or a sorted T cell fraction (not recorded which). These receptors originate from a male donor with ankylosing spondylitis or in good health (not recorded which).

The chain joins TRBV14 to TRBJ2-5; D is unclear. The CDR3 runs 11 residues. Between the trimmed V and J ends, which lost 5 bases and 5 bases, there was a span of 6 bases. CDR1 is SGHDN and CDR2 is FVKESK in the germline V gene. The CDR3 loop reads CASSFWETQYF. In nucleotides, the CDR3 is TGTGCCAGCAGCTTTTGGGAGACCCAGTACTTC.

This chain links TRBV18 with TRBJ2-7; TRBD2 matches at 11 bases. Germline CDR1 and CDR2: KGHSH and LQKENI. J gave up 4 bases and V 3 bases, and 11 bases lay outside the gene matches. CDR3 length: 17 amino acids. The CDR3 DNA is TGTGCCAGCTCACCGGCTAGCGGGAGGATGGCGTCTTACGAGCAGTACGTC. This translates into CASSPASGRMASYEQYV.

The gene calls are TRBV20-1 and TRBJ2-5, with D unclear. The CDR3 consists of 12 residues. Trimming shortened V by 5 bases and J by 2 bases, and 9 bases separated the two germline ends. Germline V lookup: CDR1 DFQATT, CDR2 SNEGSKA (reference sequence). The CDR3 loop reads CSAGPLQETQYF. In DNA form, the CDR3 reads TGCAGTGCTGGGCCATTACAAGAGACCCAGTACTTC.

The genes are TRBV18 and TRBJ2-6; 7 bases map to TRBD1. This CDR3 is built from 17 residues. With V trimmed by 4 bases and J by 0 bases, 6 bases remained unmatched. Germline V gives CDR1 KGHSH, CDR2 LQKENI. CDR3 loop: CASSRGQISSGANVLTF. DNA of the CDR3: TGTGCCAGCTCACGGGGACAGATAAGCTCTGGGGCCAACGTCCTGACTTTC.

This chain links TRBV27 with TRBJ2-2; D is unclear. This CDR3 region has 13 residues. V shed 0 bases and J shed 7 bases, with 6 bases lying between them. Per the germline V gene, CDR1 is MNHEY and CDR2 is SMNVEV (reference sequence). As DNA, the CDR3 is TGTGCCAGCAGTTTATCGGGTAACGGGGAGCTGTTTTTT. It encodes CASSLSGNGELFF.

This clonotype showed up many times. The CDR3 here is CASSPIFTSGRRNTQYF. Written as DNA, the CDR3 is TGCGCCAGCAGTCCCATTTTTACTAGCGGGAGACGGAATACGCAGTATTTT. The V gene is TRBV10-2, the J gene TRBJ2-3, with 11 nucleotides matching TRBD2. V dropped 5 bases and J dropped 7; count of bases not matched to a gene: 14. The CDR3 totals 17 residues. Germline V lookup: CDR1 WSHSY, CDR2 SAAADI.

Remarks on this clonotype: Its ends do not fully match the called genes, so a read error is possible. V and J are TRBV14 and TRBJ1-4, with D unclear. This CDR3 is 16 amino acids long. Germline values: CDR1 SGHDN, CDR2 FVKESK. CDR3 sequence: CAISQVARATNEKLFF. The CDR3 DNA follows: TGTGCCATCAGCCAAGTAGCGAGGGCAACTAATGAAAAACTGTTTTTT.

This clonotype was seen a handful of times. The V and J genes are TRBV5-1 and TRBJ2-1; D might be TRBD1 (5 bases). The CDR3 loop spans 14 amino acids. V was clipped by 0 bases and J by 5 bases, with 9 bases between them. Germline lookup yields CDR1 SGHRS and CDR2 YFSETQ. The CDR3 DNA is TGCGCCAGCAGCTTGGGTGACAGTCACAATGAGCAGTTCTTC. Its translation: CASSLGDSHNEQFF.

This clonotype was recorded a few times. The chain uses TRBV20-1 and TRBJ2-1; 16 positions agree with TRBD2. The CDR3 contains 15 residues. J lost 9 bases, V lost 6 bases, and 8 bases had no gene match. Germline V gene data show CDR1 as DFQATT and CDR2 as SNEGSKA (reference sequence). The DNA for the CDR3 is TGCAGTGCCCCAGGGACTAGCGGGAGGGCGGCTGAGCAGTTCTTC. As protein: CSAPGTSGRAAEQFF.

The rearrangement links TRBV5-1 to TRBJ2-2; TRBD2 is a possible D gene (5 bases). Germline V CDR1 and CDR2: SGHRS, YFSETQ. V dropped 5 bases and J dropped 4 bases, with 9 bases sitting between them. The CDR3 has 13 amino acids. The CDR3 DNA is TGCGCCAGCAGGGCGGGCCGCACCGGGGAGCTGTTTTTT. It specifies CASRAGRTGELFF.

This clonotype was found a few times. This chain connects TRBV20-1 to TRBJ2-1, with 13 bases that match TRBD2. The junction had 5 bases not matched to a gene; V was cut back by 1 base and J by 5 bases. The CDR3 covers 16 residues. CDR1 and CDR2 from the germline V gene are DFQATT and SNEGSKA (reference sequence). The CDR3 protein is CSARGLAGGGNNEQFF. CDR3 nucleotides: TGCAGTGCTAGAGGACTAGCGGGGGGAGGTAACAATGAGCAGTTCTTC.

J is TRBJ1-4 and V is TRBV20-1; 10 nucleotides agree with TRBD1. CDR1 and CDR2 (germline): DFQATT, SNEGSKA (reference sequence). This CDR3 is 13 amino acids long. The V and J ends lost 5 bases and 13 bases, in that order; junction bases with no gene match: 10. The CDR3 loop reads CSAAGQGMGTLFF. CDR3 nucleotide sequence: TGCAGTGCTGCGGGACAGGGGATGGGTACACTGTTTTTT.

The chain links TRBV6-5 to TRBJ2-5, with TRBD2 matching over 7 bases. The CDR3 consists of 15 residues. J was trimmed by 3 bases and V by 2 bases; bases with no gene match: 6. Germline CDR1 MNHEY, CDR2 SVGAGI. The chain's CDR3 is CASSYEGGPKETQYF. Here the CDR3 DNA reads TGTGCCAGCAGTTACGAGGGAGGGCCCAAAGAGACCCAGTACTTC.

This clonotype came up many times. The chain links TRBV5-1 to TRBJ1-4; 8 nucleotides agree with TRBD1. V gave up 0 bases and J gave up 8 bases; unmatched junction bases: 3. The length of the CDR3 is 14 residues. The V gene's germline CDR1 is SGHRS and CDR2 YFSETQ. CDR3 region: CASSLDRGKEKLFF. The CDR3, as DNA: TGCGCCAGCAGCTTGGACAGGGGGAAGGAAAAACTGTTTTTT.

A remark on this clonotype: The junction does not match germline at one end; this may be a read error. This chain links TRBV20-1 with TRBJ1-1; a weak D match, TRBD1 (5 bases). The germline V gene encodes CDR1 DFQATT and CDR2 SNEGSKA (reference sequence). The CDR3 totals 14 residues. The DNA for the CDR3 is TGCAGTGCCCCAGATGGGACGGCGAACGCTGAAGCTTTCTTT. Its protein product is CSAPDGTANAEAFF.

This clonotype has a count of ten or more. The V and J genes are TRBV25-1 and TRBJ2-4, with D possibly matching TRBD1 (5 bases). The CDR3 is 14 residues long. V was cut by 1 base and J by 6 bases, with 10 bases left in between. In germline, CDR1 is MGHDK, CDR2 SYGVNS. CDR3 nucleotides: TGTGCCAGCAGTGAATCTCAAAGGGGAAACATTCAGTACTTC. Its protein product is CASSESQRGNIQYF.

V is TRBV27 and J is TRBJ2-3; D call uncertain. Trimming took 3 bases from V and 1 from J, leaving 5 bases between them. CDR1 is MNHEY, CDR2 SMNVEV, per germline (reference sequence). The CDR3 is 13 amino acids. The CDR3 bases are TGTGCCAGCAGTTTTACCGGCACAGATACGCAGTATTTT. Protein sequence: CASSFTGTDTQYF.